This is a list of T cell receptor beta chains from one sample in a study of molecular identifiers for immune sequencing clone quantification. TCRdb redid the calling of the PCR reads with MiXCR, one entry per CDR3 protein. The sample lists some 93,000 distinct CDR3 sequences; over 20% were seen once. Source material: naive CD8+ T cells from blood, with Jurkat cell RNA spiked in. Every receptor here comes from a human donor in good health. Some libraries in this study had Jurkat cell RNA spiked in. Each CDR3 is given with its conserved first and last residue. The D gene is left open where the match is weak. Part of the rows lack a size; the others show once, few, many or a class for expanded clones.

clone size	D gene	V gene	J gene	CDR3 DNA	CDR3 protein
few	NA	TRBV2	TRBJ1-5	TGTGCCAGCAGTGAATGGATAGGAGGTAGCAATCAGCCCCAGCATTTT	CASSEWIGGSNQPQHF
many	NA	TRBV6-5	TRBJ1-1	TGTGCCAGCAGTTCTCGGTCTTATACTGAAGCTTTCTTT	CASSSRSYTEAFF
few	TRBD2	TRBV6-5	TRBJ2-7	TGTGCCAGCAGTTACGAACTAGCGGGGTCGGGCTACGAGCAGTACTTC	CASSYELAGSGYEQYF
many	NA	TRBV4-3	TRBJ2-6	TGCGCCAGCAGCCAAGATACAGGTGGGGCCAACGTCCTGACTTTC	CASSQDTGGANVLTF
many	TRBD1	TRBV7-6	TRBJ1-1	TGTGCCAGCAGCTCCGGACAGGGGGCATTATTTACTGAAGCTTTCTTT	CASSSGQGALFTEAFF
many	NA	TRBV27	TRBJ2-7	TGTGCCAGCAGCTCGGGGACCAGCCGAGTGCAGTACTTC	CASSSGTSRVQYF
many	NA	TRBV30	TRBJ2-1	TGTGCCTGGAGTGTACTCGCGGGGCCTACCAATGAGCAGTTCTTC	CAWSVLAGPTNEQFF
NA	TRBD1	TRBV6-5	TRBJ1-2	TGTGCCAGCAGTTACGGGGCAGGGGGAAACTATGGCTACACCTTC	CASSYGAGGNYGYTF
many	NA	TRBV7-6	TRBJ2-7	TGTGCCAGCAGCTCCACAGGAGGTATGGGGGACGAGCAGTACTTC	CASSSTGGMGDEQYF
NA	TRBD2	TRBV7-3	TRBJ2-1	TGTGCCAGCAGCCTGAAAACTCTCGGGGGGGGCGACAATGAGCAGTTCTTC	CASSLKTLGGGDNEQFF
few	NA	TRBV28	TRBJ1-1	TGTGCCAGCATTTGGAGGGGACTGAACACTGAAGCTTTCTTT	CASIWRGLNTEAFF
NA	NA	TRBV12-2	TRBJ2-3	TGTGCAAGTCGCCATCCCGGGAGGGTACACACAGATACGCAGTATTTT	CASRHPGRVHTDTQYF
NA	NA	TRBV12-3/TRBV12-4	TRBJ1-5	TGTGCCAGCAGTTTAGGTGCCAGGGGACAGCCCCAGCATTTT	CASSLGARGQPQHF
many	TRBD2	TRBV4-1	TRBJ2-7	TGCGCCAGCAGCCAAGTCCTAGCGGGGCCGATCTACGAGCAGTACTTC	CASSQVLAGPIYEQYF
many	TRBD1	TRBV4-3	TRBJ1-1	TGCGCCAGCAGCCAAGATGCAGGGGGCTACACTGAAGCTTTCTTT	CASSQDAGGYTEAFF
NA	TRBD1	TRBV6-1	TRBJ2-1	TGTGCCAGCAGTGTTCCCCGGGACAGATACAATGAGCAGTTCTTC	CASSVPRDRYNEQFF
NA	NA	TRBV5-6	TRBJ1-1	TGTGCCAGCAGCCCACTTCCGGTAGGCATGAACACTGAAGCTTTCTTT	CASSPLPVGMNTEAFF
many	NA	TRBV28	TRBJ1-5	TGTGCCAGCAGCATGTACGGCAGGGGACATAGCAATCAGCCCCAGCATTTT	CASSMYGRGHSNQPQHF
NA	NA	TRBV6-1	TRBJ2-5	TGTGCCAGCAGTGAATTGCGGGGCCAAGAGACCCAGTACTTC	CASSELRGQETQYF
NA	NA	TRBV18	TRBJ2-1	TGTGCCAGCTCACCACCGGGTTCGGATGAGCAGTTCTTC	CASSPPGSDEQFF
many	TRBD2	TRBV2	TRBJ2-7	TGTGCCAGCAGTGGACTAGCGGGAGGGTACGAGCAGTACTTC	CASSGLAGGYEQYF
many	TRBD1	TRBV30	TRBJ1-1	TGTGCCTGGAGTGAAAACAGGGGTACTGGTGCTTTCTTT	CAWSENRGTGAFF
few	NA	TRBV27	TRBJ2-7	TGTGCCAGCAGTTTATCCCTGACTATGGACAGACCCTACGAGCAGTACTTC	CASSLSLTMDRPYEQYF
few	TRBD1	TRBV19	TRBJ1-1	TGTGCCAGTAGTATAGACGACAGGGGGGACACTGAAGCTTTCTTT	CASSIDDRGDTEAFF
many	TRBD2	TRBV27	TRBJ2-5	TGTGCCAGCAGCGGACTAGCAGGCGAGACCCAGTACTTC	CASSGLAGETQYF
many	NA	TRBV6-5	TRBJ2-3	TGTGCCAGCAGTTACTTGACTAGTTCAGATACGCAGTATTTT	CASSYLTSSDTQYF
once	NA	TRBV4-3	TRBJ2-5	TGCACCAGCAGCCAAGATTTCAGATCGACGGAGACCCAGTACTTC	CTSSQDFRSTETQYF
few	NA	TRBV7-8	TRBJ2-1	TGTGCCAGCAGCTTAGTGGCAGGGGCAGATGAGCAGTTCTTC	CASSLVAGADEQFF
few	NA	TRBV13	TRBJ1-1	TGTGCCAGCAGCTTAGGGGGGTTGGGGAGGGAGACTGAAGCTTTCTTT	CASSLGGLGRETEAFF
many	TRBD2	TRBV13	TRBJ2-5	TGTGCCAGCAAAGGGACTAGCGTCCAAGAGACCCAGTACTTC	CASKGTSVQETQYF
NA	NA	TRBV14	TRBJ2-3	TGTGCCAGCTCAGCCCCCGTAGAACCAACAGATACGCAGTATTTT	CASSAPVEPTDTQYF
many	NA	TRBV27	TRBJ2-7	TGTGCCAGCAGTCCGTTGGGGTCTGCGTACGAGCAGTACTTC	CASSPLGSAYEQYF
NA	NA	TRBV12-3/TRBV12-4	TRBJ1-1	TGTGCCAGCAGTCTAGGAGGGGGGATCCCTGAAGCTTTCTTT	CASSLGGGIPEAFF
many	NA	TRBV5-1	TRBJ2-5	TGCGCCAGCAGCTTGGCGGGGGGCCGTCAGGAGACCCAGTACTTC	CASSLAGGRQETQYF
few	TRBD1	TRBV30	TRBJ2-7	TGTGCCTGGAGCCGGACAGGTGAAACCTACGAGCAGTACTTC	CAWSRTGETYEQYF
many	NA	TRBV6-1	TRBJ1-1	TGTGCCAGCAGTGAAGCGAGGGGGAACACTGAAGCTTTCTTT	CASSEARGNTEAFF
many	NA	TRBV11-3	TRBJ2-3	TGTGCCAGCAGCTTAATGGGGGCAGATACGCAGTATTTT	CASSLMGADTQYF
many	NA	TRBV19	TRBJ2-7	TGTGCCAGTAGTTGGGGGACACCCACTTACGAGCAGTACTTC	CASSWGTPTYEQYF
many	TRBD2	TRBV4-2	TRBJ2-1	TGTGCCAGCAGCCAACCTAGCGGGTACTACAATGAGCAGTTCTTC	CASSQPSGYYNEQFF
many	NA	TRBV7-9	TRBJ2-3	TGTGCCAGCAGCCCCCGGGACCCGGAGATTGCAGATACGCAGTATTTT	CASSPRDPEIADTQYF
few	TRBD1	TRBV18	TRBJ2-3	TGTGCCAGCTCATCACCAGGACAGGGCACAGATACGCAGTATTTT	CASSSPGQGTDTQYF
NA	NA	TRBV2	TRBJ2-5	TGTGCCAGCAGTGAACCCCAGCCGCTTCAAGAGACCCAGTGCTTC	CASSEPQPLQETQCF
many	TRBD2	TRBV5-4	TRBJ2-6	TGTGCCAGCAGCTCCCAAGAACCGGGACTAGCAGCCGGGGCCAACGTCCTGACTTTC	CASSSQEPGLAAGANVLTF
many	NA	TRBV5-1	TRBJ2-7	TGCGCCAGCAGAAAGACAGTCTCAGGACTGGGGGAGCAGTACTTC	CASRKTVSGLGEQYF
many	NA	TRBV13	TRBJ2-4	TGTGCCAGCAGCTTAGAGAAGGGGGCCAAAAACATTCAGTACTTC	CASSLEKGAKNIQYF
NA	NA	TRBV6-2/TRBV6-3	TRBJ2-7	TGTGCCAGCAGGTCCTCGTCCGGGGGAACTTCCTACGAGCAGTACTTC	CASRSSSGGTSYEQYF
many	TRBD2	TRBV27	TRBJ2-7	TGTGCCAGCAGTTCCTATAGCGGGCGCTCCTACGAGCAGTACTTC	CASSSYSGRSYEQYF
many	TRBD1	TRBV5-1	TRBJ2-6	TGCGCCAGCAGCTATTTGGGACAGGGGGTCAGCTCTGGGGCCAACGTCCTGACTTTC	CASSYLGQGVSSGANVLTF
many	NA	TRBV7-9	TRBJ1-2	TGTGCCAGCAGCCCTCCCGGCCGGGACCTTAACTATGGCTACACCTTC	CASSPPGRDLNYGYTF
NA	TRBD1	TRBV4-3	TRBJ1-4	TGCGCCAGCAGCCAAGGGACAGGCTATGAAAAACTGTTTTTT	CASSQGTGYEKLFF
many	TRBD2	TRBV11-2	TRBJ2-3	TGTGCCAGCAGCTTAATAGCGGGAGATACGCAGTATTTT	CASSLIAGDTQYF
few	NA	TRBV9	TRBJ2-7	TGTGCCAGCGGGTCGGGGGACTCCTACGAGCAGTACTTC	CASGSGDSYEQYF